This T cell receptor (beta chain) was found in a study of Graves' ophthalmopathy and Graves' hyperthyroidism. This clonotype was observed at least ten times. The CDR3 covers 13 residues. Germline values: CDR1 ENHRY, CDR2 SYGVKD. Trimming removed 6 bases at V and 8 bases at J, with 11 bases between. Amplification of the TCR beta CDR3 regions used RNA transcripts (as template). The authors performed first-round RT-PCR with HTBI primers and then a second-round multiplex PCR. TCRdb re-called the multiplex PCR reads through MiXCR, storing one row per CDR3 protein. The profile shows about 480,000 distinct CDR3 sequences, over 13% of them singletons.

Sequencing was carried out using blood. The sequence was collected from a woman in her twenties or thirties with Graves' ophthalmopathy. The V and J genes are TRBV10-3 and TRBJ1-6, with D perhaps matching TRBD1 (5 bases). The CDR3 DNA reads as TGTGCCATCAGGGACGGGGGTGATTCACCCCTCCACTTT. It yields the protein CAIRDGGDSPLHF.